These 23 T cell receptor beta chains were all obtained from the same sample, sequenced in a study of T cell responses to AZD1222 COVID-19 vaccine. The table came from immunoSEQ multiplex PCR; TCRdb's copy has only in-frame clones and leaves some out. There are some 140,000 clones in the sample; around 92% occur only once, and under 2% lies in the top ten. Sample: peripheral blood, taken on day 0 of AZD1222 vaccination. The source is an adult in good health.

This chain links TRBV5-1 with TRBJ2-7; TRBD1 or TRBD2 may be the D gene (6 bases each). This CDR3 comprises 16 residues. Germline CDR1 SGHRS, CDR2 YFSETQ. The V gene lost 0 bases and the J gene lost 4 bases, with 17 bases spanning the gap. For the CDR3, the DNA is TGCGCCAGCAGCTTGGCCCCGGGGGCGCAGAAATACGAGCAGTACTTC. Residues: CASSLAPGAQKYEQYF.

The chain recombines TRBV5-8 with TRBJ1-5; D is uncertain. This CDR3 region has 13 residues. Trimming pared 1 base from V and 5 bases from J, leaving 7 bases between. Germline CDR1 is SGHTS and CDR2 is YDEGEE. For the CDR3, the DNA is TGTGCCAGCAGCTTGTTTCAGGATCAGCCCCAGCATTTT. This gives the protein CASSLFQDQPQHF.

The chain combines TRBV6-2 or TRBV6-3 with TRBJ1-2; 8 nucleotides line up with TRBD1. Germline loops: CDR1 MNHEY, CDR2 SVGEGT. This CDR3 contains 16 residues. V was pared by 4 bases and J by 3 bases, with 10 bases of the junction left unmatched. CDR3 protein: CASSSTSRGRDYGYTF. For the CDR3, the DNA is TGTGCCAGCAGTTCAACCTCCAGGGGGCGCGACTATGGCTACACCTTC.

The chain employs TRBV6-5 and TRBJ2-7; D gene uncertain. The CDR3 runs 13 residues. Per the germline V gene, CDR1 is MNHEY and CDR2 is SVGAGI. The V end was cut by 5 bases, the J end by 2 bases, with 10 bases between. CDR3 coding DNA: TGTGCCAGCAGTCGACCGGCGACCTACGAGCAGTACTTC. This encodes CASSRPATYEQYF.

With regard to this clone: Within the sample, other DNA sequences also encode this same CDR3. Written as DNA, the CDR3 is TGTGCCAGCAGCCTCAACGGGGGGGACACTGAAGCTTTCTTT. This sequence encodes CASSLNGGDTEAFF. The chain couples TRBV7-3 to TRBJ1-1, with a possible D match to TRBD1 (5 bases). With 5 bases removed from V and 3 bases from J, the gap between germline ends came to 13 bases. Germline CDR1 reads SGHTA; CDR2 reads FQGTGA. The CDR3 consists of 14 residues. Based on the CDR3 plus reference TRBV7-3 and TRBJ1-1, the full variable domain is GAGVSQTPSNKVTEKGKYVELRCDPISGHTALYWYRQSLGQGPEFLIYFQGTGAADDSGLPNDRFFAVRPEGSVSTLKIQRTERGDSAVYLCASSLNGGDTEAFFGQGTRLTVV.

The count of this clone is one. This chain joins TRBV19 and TRBJ1-5; 8 nucleotides align to TRBD1. The germline V gene encodes CDR1 LNHDA and CDR2 SQIVND (reference sequence). CDR3 length equals 15 residues. V trimming: 10 bases; J trimming: 4 bases; junction bases outside the gene matches: 12. The CDR3 DNA reads as TGTGCCACCCGCCGGGGGGACAGGCCTAATCAGCCCCAGCATTTT. Its protein is CATRRGDRPNQPQHF.

This clone was recorded once. CDR3 loop: CASSLSGFGQYF. The CDR3 region has the DNA TGTGCCAGCAGTTTATCGGGTTTTGGGCAGTACTTC. This chain links TRBV6-5 with TRBJ2-7, with D uncertain. The CDR3 spans 12 residues. V was shortened by 4 bases and J by 9 bases, with 13 bases between the two germline ends. Germline CDR1 and CDR2: MNHEY and SVGAGI.

The chain uses TRBV7-2 and TRBJ2-7; no reliable D call. The germline V gene encodes CDR1 SGHTA and CDR2 FQGNSA. The ends were cut back, 5 bases at V and 1 base at J, with 12 bases in the middle. This CDR3 region has 14 residues. This CDR3 reads CASSPARSSYEQYF. CDR3 nucleotide sequence: TGTGCCAGCAGCCCAGCCCGATCGTCCTACGAGCAGTACTTC.

The chain recombines TRBV5-4 with TRBJ1-2; TRBD1 matches at 7 bases. V dropped 3 bases and J dropped 8; count of bases not matched to a gene: 10. Looked up from germline, CDR1 is SGHNT and CDR2 is YYREEE (reference sequence). CDR3 length equals 14 residues. The CDR3 DNA sequence: TGTGCCAGCAGCTGGGGACAGCCCCTAGGGGGCTACACCTTC. Protein: CASSWGQPLGGYTF.

This CDR3 reads CASSELTSGEQFF. In nucleotides, the CDR3 is TGTGCCAGCAGTGAATTGACTAGCGGGGAGCAGTTCTTC. This chain connects TRBV6-1 to TRBJ2-1; 10 bases fit TRBD2. Germline V lookup: CDR1 MNHNS, CDR2 SASEGT. The CDR3 is made up of 13 amino acids. V lost 2 bases to trimming and J lost 10 bases; unmatched junction nucleotides: 2.

The rearrangement links TRBV19 to TRBJ2-1, with 8 positions matching TRBD2. J was trimmed by 4 bases and V by 2 bases; bases with no gene match: 10. Germline V gene sequence: CDR1 LNHDA, CDR2 SQIVND (reference sequence). The CDR3 contains 17 residues. CDR3 DNA sequence: TGTGCCAGTAGTATAATTGGGGCGGGGGGACAATACAATGAGCAGTTCTTC. Encoded protein: CASSIIGAGGQYNEQFF. Full variable domain (rest looked up from reference TRBV19 and TRBJ2-1): DGGITQSPKYLFRKEGQNVTLSCEQNLNHDAMYWYRQDPGQGLRLIYYSQIVNDFQKGDIAEGYSVSREKKESFPLTVTSAQKNPTAFYLCASSIIGAGGQYNEQFFGPGTRLTVL.

This clone has just a few counts. The CDR3 DNA follows: TGTGCCAGCAGCCCCCGGCTAGCGGGCCTCAATGAGCAGTTCTTC. Protein product: CASSPRLAGLNEQFF. The chain has TRBV7-3 and TRBJ2-1; 8 bases map to TRBD2. V trimming: 5 bases; J trimming: 6 bases; junction bases outside the gene matches: 9. This CDR3 spans 15 amino acids. Per the germline V gene, CDR1 is SGHTA and CDR2 is FQGTGA.

The gene calls are TRBV5-1 and TRBJ1-2; D unclear. Germline assignment: CDR1 SGHRS and CDR2 YFSETQ. V was trimmed by 0 bases and J by 2 bases, leaving 5 bases between them. There are 13 residues in the CDR3. The CDR3 DNA is TGCGCCAGCAGCTTGGAACAGAACTATGGCTACACCTTC. It translates to CASSLEQNYGYTF.

The gene calls are TRBV12-3 or TRBV12-4 and TRBJ2-3; tentative D call: TRBD1 (7 bases). The CDR3 has 12 residues. The CDR3 coding sequence is TGTGCATCAGGGGGGAGCACAGATACGCAGTATTTT. It is translated as CASGGSTDTQYF.

The rearrangement uses TRBV7-2 and TRBJ2-2; D uncertain. Germline V gene lookup returns CDR1 SGHTA and CDR2 FQGNSA. The CDR3 is 11 amino acids. V shed 3 bases and J shed 5 bases, with 1 base lying between them. CDR3 in amino acids: CASSFTGELFF. In DNA, the CDR3 is TGTGCCAGCAGCTTTACCGGGGAGCTGTTTTTT. Using reference TRBV7-2 and TRBJ2-2 for the parts outside the CDR3, the full variable domain is GAGVSQSPSNKVTEKGKDVELRCDPISGHTALYWYRQSLGQGLEFLIYFQGNSAPDKSGLPSDRFSAERTGGSVSTLTIQRTQQEDSAVYLCASSFTGELFFGEGSRLTVL.

The chain combines TRBV19 with TRBJ2-1, with 8 positions matching TRBD1. The CDR3 contains 14 residues. CDR1 is LNHDA and CDR2 is SQIVND in the germline V gene (reference sequence). With 4 bases clipped from V and 11 bases from J, the junction kept 10 bases outside the gene matches. For the CDR3, the DNA is TGTGCCAGTAGTACTCCGGGACAGGTCCAAAAGCAGTTCTTC. Translation: CASSTPGQVQKQFF.

The chain uses TRBV13 and TRBJ1-6; possible D gene TRBD1, 5 bases. Trimming cost V 4 bases and J 7 bases, with 11 bases left between them. The CDR3 covers 14 residues. CDR1 and CDR2 (germline): PRHDT, FYEKMQ (reference sequence). The CDR3 loop is CASSSGTLNSPLHF. CDR3 nucleotide sequence: TGTGCCAGCAGCTCCGGGACTCTAAATTCACCCCTCCACTTT.

The chain couples TRBV4-3 to TRBJ1-2; D is undetermined. V was shortened by 0 bases and J by 3 bases, with 11 bases between the two germline ends. In germline, CDR1 is LGHNA, CDR2 YSLEER. The CDR3 is 15 residues long. The CDR3 coding sequence is TGCGCCAGCAGCCAAGATGACCGGAGTTACTATGGCTACACCTTC. The encoded protein is CASSQDDRSYYGYTF.

V usage is TRBV4-3 and J usage is TRBJ2-3; 10 bases align to TRBD2. V shed 4 bases, J shed 3 bases, and the junction held 7 bases outside the gene matches. Germline lookup yields CDR1 LGHNA and CDR2 YSLEER. The CDR3 has 16 amino acids. This CDR3 is CASSPRAGGRTDTQYF. CDR3 nucleotides: TGCGCCAGCAGCCCCCGAGCGGGGGGGCGGACAGATACGCAGTATTTT.

The chain combines TRBV10-3 with TRBJ2-5, with a possible D match to TRBD2 (6 bases). The V end was cut by 0 bases, the J end by 5 bases, with 10 bases between. The CDR3 has 14 residues. From germline, CDR1 is ENHRY and CDR2 SYGVKD. CDR3 DNA: TGTGCCATCAGTGAGTCATGGGCGGGGGAGACCCAGTACTTC. Its protein product is CAISESWAGETQYF.

The chain uses TRBV3-1 (or the pseudogene TRBV3-2) and TRBJ1-4; the D is unclear. The CDR3 extends over 12 amino acids. The germline V gene encodes CDR1 LGHDT and CDR2 YNNKEL (reference sequence). Trimming took 1 base from V and 16 from J, leaving 13 bases between them. Here the CDR3 reads CASSQADGQEFF. The CDR3 nucleotides are TGTGCCAGCAGCCAAGCTGACGGCCAAGAGTTTTTT.

The chain uses TRBV9 and TRBJ2-5; D is uncertain. Germline loops: CDR1 SGDLS, CDR2 YYNGEE. The CDR3 covers 13 residues. Trimming removed 4 bases from V and 5 bases from J, with 12 bases in between. This CDR3 is CASSSLLLETQYF. In DNA form, the CDR3 reads TGTGCCAGCAGCTCCCTCCTTTTGGAGACCCAGTACTTC.

This clone was found once. The chain joins TRBV7-9 to TRBJ2-7; possibly TRBD2 for D (6 bases). Germline V gene lookup returns CDR1 SEHNR and CDR2 FQNEAQ (reference sequence). The V and J ends lost 4 bases and 3 bases respectively, with 10 bases between them. The CDR3 totals 13 residues. The CDR3 sequence is CASSSPGGYEQYF. Here the CDR3 DNA reads TGTGCCAGCAGCTCACCCGGGGGCTACGAGCAGTACTTC.